A single sample is the source of the 3 T cell receptor beta chains below, sequenced in a study of blood T cell repertoires in COVID-19. Assay: immunoSEQ multiplex PCR; the TCRdb copy retains only in-frame clones and omits some. The sample holds about 330,000 clones; around 84% are singletons and the top ten take over 9.5%. Sequencing was done on a sample of PBMCs or T cells enriched from blood (not recorded which). These receptor sequences come from a woman younger than 35 who had recovered from COVID-19.

V is TRBV28 and J is TRBJ2-5; perhaps TRBD1 as D (5 bases). Looked up from germline, CDR1 is MDHEN and CDR2 is SYDVKM. Trimming took off 3 bases at V and 0 bases at J, with 14 bases between the two ends. There are 16 residues in the CDR3. CDR3 residues: CASSFPQGGYQETQYF. The CDR3 bases are TGTGCCAGCAGTTTCCCGCAGGGTGGGTACCAAGAGACCCAGTACTTC.

The rearrangement uses TRBV2 and TRBJ1-5; no firm D call. Germline CDR1 SNHLY, CDR2 FYNNEI. This CDR3 region has 13 residues. V lost 7 bases and J 4 bases, leaving 11 bases between the germline ends. The CDR3 nucleotides are TGTGCCAGCAAATCGGGAGGGAATCAGCCCCAGCATTTT. As protein: CASKSGGNQPQHF. The variable domain in full, completed from reference TRBV2 and TRBJ1-5, reads EPEVTQTPSHQVTQMGQEVILRCVPISNHLYFYWYRQILGQKVEFLVSFYNNEISEKSEIFDDQFSVERPDGSNFTLKIRSTKLEDSAMYFCASKSGGNQPQHFGDGTRLSIL.

The chain links TRBV19 to TRBJ2-2; TRBD1 is a possible D gene (5 bases). This CDR3 has 16 residues. The germline V gene has CDR1 LNHDA and CDR2 SQIVND (reference sequence). The V and J ends lost 3 bases and 0 bases respectively, with 11 bases between them. CDR3 residues: CASSIPGATNTGELFF. CDR3 in DNA: TGTGCCAGTAGTATCCCTGGGGCTACGAACACCGGGGAGCTGTTTTTT. The full variable domain, in which reference TRBV19 and TRBJ2-2 provide the parts outside the CDR3, is DGGITQSPKYLFRKEGQNVTLSCEQNLNHDAMYWYRQDPGQGLRLIYYSQIVNDFQKGDIAEGYSVSREKKESFPLTVTSAQKNPTAFYLCASSIPGATNTGELFFGEGSRLTVL.